The 20 T cell receptor beta chains given below trace back to one sample, sequenced in a study of T cell repertoires in cytomegalovirus infection. From the reads, TCRdb called clonotypes with MiXCR, one entry per CDR3 protein. The sample records under 350,000 distinct CDR3 sequences, about a tenth being singletons. Sequences were obtained from PBMCs. These receptors came from a human donor in good health (CMV status not recorded). Some clones in this sample may be carry-over from other donors' samples.

This clonotype has a count of ten or more. Here the CDR3 DNA reads TGTGCCAGCTCACCCATGTCGGGGGGCCAGCCCCAGCATTTT. Translating gives CASSPMSGGQPQHF. This chain links TRBV18 with TRBJ1-5; tentative D call: TRBD1 (6 bases). Germline V gene sequence: CDR1 KGHSH, CDR2 LQKENI. The V and J ends lost 3 bases and 7 bases respectively, with 13 bases between them. The CDR3 totals 14 residues.

The genes are TRBV5-1 and TRBJ1-2; D may be TRBD1 (5 bases). Trimming shortened V by 4 bases and J by 5 bases, and 12 bases separated the two germline ends. The CDR3 extends over 13 amino acids. Germline V CDR1 and CDR2: SGHRS, YFSETQ. CDR3 bases: TGCGCCAGCAGCCCCAACGGGGGGTATGGCTACACCTTC. It codes for CASSPNGGYGYTF.

Notes on this clonotype: A clone one base away is much larger, so this may be a read error. CDR3 in DNA: TGTGTCAGCAGCCTGCAGTCTTATGAGCAGTTCTTC. This sequence encodes CVSSLQSYEQFF. The chain joins TRBV12-3 or TRBV12-4 to TRBJ2-1; D is uncertain. CDR3 size: 12 residues.

The genes are TRBV3-1 and TRBJ2-1, with D possibly matching TRBD2 (5 bases). This CDR3 contains 12 residues. The germline gives CDR1 LGHDT, CDR2 YNNKEL (reference sequence). V lost 4 bases, J lost 8 bases, and 9 bases lay in between. The CDR3 sequence is CASSLHSDEQFF. CDR3 in DNA: TGTGCCAGCAGCCTCCATAGCGATGAGCAGTTCTTC.

This clonotype was recorded many times. CDR3 amino acids: CASSATGYNPPSPLHF. The CDR3, as DNA: TGTGCCAGCAGCGCAACAGGGTATAATCCCCCTTCACCCCTCCACTTT. V gene TRBV7-9 combines with J gene TRBJ1-6; D is possibly TRBD1 (6 bases). The V gene lost 5 bases and the J gene lost 9 bases, with 20 bases spanning the gap. CDR1 and CDR2 (germline): SEHNR, FQNEAQ (reference sequence). The CDR3 runs to 16 residues.

In this sample, this clonotype turned up a few times. The chain joins TRBV19 to TRBJ1-2; the D gene is possibly TRBD1 (6 bases). V lost 4 bases and J lost 4, with 13 bases in between. CDR3 size: 14 residues. Germline CDR1 is LNHDA and CDR2 is SQIVND (reference sequence). In DNA form, the CDR3 reads TGTGCCAGTAGTACCCCAGGGGCCAGCTATGGCTACACCTTC. Translated, it gives CASSTPGASYGYTF.

This sequence joins TRBV20-1 and TRBJ1-2; no reliable D call. The CDR3 length is 14 residues. Germline CDR1 is DFQATT and CDR2 is SNEGSKA (reference sequence). V was shortened by 0 bases and J by 3 bases, with 11 bases between the two germline ends. Here the CDR3 DNA reads TGCAGTGCTAGAGATGGCTTAGAAGACTATGGCTACACCTTC. As protein: CSARDGLEDYGYTF.

Ten or more counts support this clonotype. The rearrangement links TRBV7-9 to TRBJ2-3; no clear D. Germline V gene sequence: CDR1 SEHNR, CDR2 FQNEAQ (reference sequence). This CDR3 has 15 residues. V was cut by 1 base and J by 0 bases, with 8 bases left in between. In nucleotides, the CDR3 is TGTGCCAGCAGCTTAGAGGCGTCTAGCACAGATACGCAGTATTTT. It is translated as CASSLEASSTDTQYF.

Ten or more counts support this clonotype. The CDR3 nucleotides are TGCGCCAGCAGCCAAGAAGAAGACCCGGAGGGGAACACTGAAGCTTTCTTT. It codes for CASSQEEDPEGNTEAFF. The chain employs TRBV4-1 and TRBJ1-1; D unclear. This CDR3 is 17 amino acids long. V gave up 0 bases and J gave up 1 base, with 15 bases separating them. Germline V gene sequence: CDR1 MGHRA, CDR2 YSYEKL.

The V call is TRBV13, the J call TRBJ2-2; D is uncertain. The CDR3 covers 13 residues. CDR1 and CDR2 from the germline V gene are PRHDT and FYEKMQ (reference sequence). Trimming took off 5 bases at V and 6 bases at J, with 10 bases between the two ends. CDR3 residues: CASSPPPPGELFF. As DNA, the CDR3 is TGTGCCAGCAGCCCCCCCCCCCCCGGGGAGCTGTTTTTT.

This clonotype was seen more than once but under ten times. This chain links TRBV20-1 with TRBJ2-6, with D possibly TRBD2 on 5 matching bases. CDR3 length: 14 residues. From germline, CDR1 is DFQATT and CDR2 SNEGSKA (reference sequence). Between the trimmed V and J ends, which lost 4 bases and 0 bases, there was a span of 7 bases. Here the CDR3 reads CSANRDSGANVLTF. The CDR3 nucleotides read TGCAGTGCTAACCGGGACTCTGGGGCCAACGTCCTGACTTTC.

This rearrangement joins TRBV4-1 to TRBJ2-3; possibly TRBD1 or TRBD2 for D (6 bases each). The CDR3 length is 18 residues. CDR1 and CDR2 from the germline V gene are MGHRA and YSYEKL. The germline V and J ends were trimmed by 0 bases and 4 bases, with 20 bases remaining between them. The CDR3 loop reads CASSQDGWIGGGADTQYF. As DNA, the CDR3 is TGCGCCAGCAGCCAAGATGGCTGGATAGGGGGAGGCGCAGATACGCAGTATTTT.

This clonotype showed up just a few times. This sequence joins TRBV7-9 and TRBJ1-3; possibly TRBD1 for D (5 bases). The CDR3 has 13 residues. Germline V gene data show CDR1 as SEHNR and CDR2 as FQNEAQ (reference sequence). V lost 11 bases and J lost 8, with 19 bases in between. In DNA, the CDR3 is TGTGCCCAAGCTTATAAGACAGCGGACACCATATATTTT. Translating it yields CAQAYKTADTIYF.

This clonotype was picked up many times. The gene calls are TRBV7-9 and TRBJ1-1; no firm D call. The V gene's germline CDR1 is SEHNR and CDR2 FQNEAQ (reference sequence). Trimming removed 5 bases from V and 7 bases from J, with 5 bases in between. The CDR3 extends over 10 amino acids. The chain's CDR3 is CASSRLEAFF. CDR3 DNA sequence: TGTGCCAGCAGCCGCCTTGAAGCTTTCTTT.

This clonotype was observed at least ten times. For the CDR3, the DNA is TGTGCCAGCAGCTTAGGAGTCCAGATGGGGGGGGCAGAGACCCAGTACTTC. As protein: CASSLGVQMGGAETQYF. The V gene is TRBV7-2, the J gene TRBJ2-5; possible D gene TRBD2, 7 bases. CDR3 length: 17 amino acids. Trimming stripped 1 base from V and 4 bases from J, with 19 bases between. In germline, CDR1 is SGHTA, CDR2 FQGNSA.

This clonotype was observed a few times. The CDR3: CASSQDGRGDTQYF. The CDR3 nucleotides read TGTGCCAGCAGCCAAGATGGACGTGGGGATACGCAGTATTTT. The chain carries TRBV3-1 and TRBJ2-3; D unresolved. Per germline, CDR1 LGHDT and CDR2 YNNKEL (reference sequence). This CDR3 contains 14 residues. V was trimmed by 0 bases and J by 6 bases, leaving 10 bases between them.

This clonotype was observed at least ten times. The gene calls are TRBV7-2 and TRBJ1-2; D might be TRBD1 (6 bases). The CDR3 extends over 15 amino acids. V shed 5 bases and J shed 11 bases, with 24 bases lying between them. Germline V lookup: CDR1 SGHTA, CDR2 FQGNSA. This chain's CDR3 is CASSPGGLPIWGYTF. The DNA of the CDR3 is TGTGCCAGCAGCCCGGGGGGCCTTCCTATTTGGGGGTACACCTTC.

This clonotype was observed many times. V is TRBV6-5 and J is TRBJ1-2, with D tentatively TRBD1 (6 bases). CDR3 length: 15 residues. Germline-derived CDR1 and CDR2 are MNHEY and SVGAGI. The V end was cut by 4 bases, the J end by 7 bases, with 19 bases between. CDR3 sequence (DNA): TGTGCCAGCAGTTTTTCGGACAGAGCGTTTAGTGGCTACACCTTC. Translated: CASSFSDRAFSGYTF.

This clonotype was recorded many times. The V call is TRBV15, the J call TRBJ2-2; 12 positions match TRBD2. After removal of 1 base from V and 0 bases from J, the junction contained 6 bases not matched to a gene. Germline V gene sequence: CDR1 LNHNV, CDR2 YYDKDF (reference sequence). The CDR3 has 19 residues. This chain's CDR3 is CATSRGPLAGGANTGELFF. The CDR3 nucleotides read TGTGCCACCAGCAGAGGCCCACTAGCGGGGGGAGCGAACACCGGGGAGCTGTTTTTT.

The sample holds a few counts of this clonotype. The CDR3 loop is CASSPQGQGAIIITEAFF. CDR3 DNA sequence: TGTGCCAGCTCACCTCAAGGACAGGGGGCGATTATCATCACTGAAGCTTTCTTT. The chain employs TRBV18 and TRBJ1-1, with TRBD1 matching over 11 bases. The CDR3 consists of 18 residues. Germline CDR1 reads KGHSH; CDR2 reads LQKENI. J lost 4 bases, V lost 3 bases, and 13 bases had no gene match.